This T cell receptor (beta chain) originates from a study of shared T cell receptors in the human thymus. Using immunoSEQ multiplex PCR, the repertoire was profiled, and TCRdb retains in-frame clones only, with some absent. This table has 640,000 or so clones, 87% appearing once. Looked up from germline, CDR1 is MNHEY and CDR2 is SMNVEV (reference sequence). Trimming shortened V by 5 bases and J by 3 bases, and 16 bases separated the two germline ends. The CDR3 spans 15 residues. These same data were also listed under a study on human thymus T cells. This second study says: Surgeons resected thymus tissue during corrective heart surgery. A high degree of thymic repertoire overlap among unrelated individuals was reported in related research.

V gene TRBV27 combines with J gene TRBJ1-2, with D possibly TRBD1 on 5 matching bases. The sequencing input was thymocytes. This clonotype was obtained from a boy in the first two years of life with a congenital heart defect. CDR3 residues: CASSPSRGSHYGYTF. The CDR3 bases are TGTGCCAGCAGTCCTAGTCGGGGGAGTCACTATGGCTACACCTTC.